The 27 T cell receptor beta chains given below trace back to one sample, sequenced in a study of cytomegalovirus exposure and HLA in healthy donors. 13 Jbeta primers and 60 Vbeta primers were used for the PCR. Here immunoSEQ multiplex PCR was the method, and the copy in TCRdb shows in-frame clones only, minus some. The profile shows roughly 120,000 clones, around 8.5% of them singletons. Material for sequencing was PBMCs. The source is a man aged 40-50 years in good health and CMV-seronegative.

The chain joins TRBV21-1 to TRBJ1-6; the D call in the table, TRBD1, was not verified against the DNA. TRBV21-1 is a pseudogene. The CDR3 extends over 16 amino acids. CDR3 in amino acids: CASSKGTSSYNSPLHF. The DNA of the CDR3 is TGTGCCAGCAGCAAAGGGACAAGCTCCTATAATTCACCCCTCCACTTT.

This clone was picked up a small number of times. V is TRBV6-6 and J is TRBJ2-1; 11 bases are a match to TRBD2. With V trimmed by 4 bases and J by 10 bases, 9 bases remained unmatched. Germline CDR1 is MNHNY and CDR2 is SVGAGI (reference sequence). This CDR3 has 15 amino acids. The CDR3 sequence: CASSLTSGAKGEQFF. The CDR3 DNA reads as TGTGCCAGCAGTTTGACTAGCGGGGCCAAGGGAGAGCAGTTCTTC.

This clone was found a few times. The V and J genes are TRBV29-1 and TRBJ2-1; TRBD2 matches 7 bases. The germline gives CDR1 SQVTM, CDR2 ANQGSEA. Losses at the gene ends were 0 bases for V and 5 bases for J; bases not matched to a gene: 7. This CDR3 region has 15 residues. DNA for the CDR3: TGCAGCGTTGAAGAGCGTCTACGGGGGGACAATGAGCAGTTCTTC. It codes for CSVEERLRGDNEQFF.

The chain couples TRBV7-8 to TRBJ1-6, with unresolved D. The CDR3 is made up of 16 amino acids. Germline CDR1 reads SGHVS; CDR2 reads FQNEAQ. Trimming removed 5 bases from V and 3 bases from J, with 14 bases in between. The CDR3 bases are TGTGCCAGCAGCAGGGAGGCGGGGTTCTATAATTCACCCCTCCACTTT. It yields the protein CASSREAGFYNSPLHF.

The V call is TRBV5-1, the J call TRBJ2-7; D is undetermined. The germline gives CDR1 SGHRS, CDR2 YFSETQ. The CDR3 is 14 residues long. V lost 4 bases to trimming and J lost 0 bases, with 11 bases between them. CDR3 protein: CASSPQVSSYEQYF. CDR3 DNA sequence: TGCGCCAGCAGCCCGCAGGTATCCTCCTACGAGCAGTACTTC.

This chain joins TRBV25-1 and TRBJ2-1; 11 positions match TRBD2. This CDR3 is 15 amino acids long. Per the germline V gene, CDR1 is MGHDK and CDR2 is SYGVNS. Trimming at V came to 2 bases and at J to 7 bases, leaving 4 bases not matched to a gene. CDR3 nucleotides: TGTGCCAGCAGTGAACTAGCGGGGGGAGATAATGAGCAGTTCTTC. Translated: CASSELAGGDNEQFF.

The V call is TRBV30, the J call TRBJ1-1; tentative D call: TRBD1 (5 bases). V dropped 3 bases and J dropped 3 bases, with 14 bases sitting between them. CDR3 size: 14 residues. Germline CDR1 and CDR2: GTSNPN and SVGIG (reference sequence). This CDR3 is CAWRRRGRDTEAFF. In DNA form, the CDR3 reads TGTGCCTGGAGACGACGGGGGAGGGACACTGAAGCTTTCTTT.

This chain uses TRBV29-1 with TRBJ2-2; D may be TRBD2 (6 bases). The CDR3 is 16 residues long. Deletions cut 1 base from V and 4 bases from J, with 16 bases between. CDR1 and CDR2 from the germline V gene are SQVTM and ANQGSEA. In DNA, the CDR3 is TGCAGCGTTGAAGTCATCCCCGGGCGGGGCACCGGGGAGCTGTTTTTT. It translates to CSVEVIPGRGTGELFF.

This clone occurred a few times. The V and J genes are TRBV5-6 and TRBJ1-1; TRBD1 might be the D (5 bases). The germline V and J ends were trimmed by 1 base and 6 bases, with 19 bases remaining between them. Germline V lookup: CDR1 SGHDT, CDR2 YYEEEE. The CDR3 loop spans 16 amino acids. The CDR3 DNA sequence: TGTGCCAGCAGCTTGTCAGGGTCGAATTCCATACCTGAAGCTTTCTTT. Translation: CASSLSGSNSIPEAFF.

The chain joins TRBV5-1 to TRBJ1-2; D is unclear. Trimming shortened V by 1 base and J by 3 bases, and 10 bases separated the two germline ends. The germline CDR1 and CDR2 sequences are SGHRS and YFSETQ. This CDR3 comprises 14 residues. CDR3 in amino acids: CASSLRPQDYGYTF. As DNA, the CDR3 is TGCGCCAGCAGCTTGAGACCCCAGGACTATGGCTACACCTTC.

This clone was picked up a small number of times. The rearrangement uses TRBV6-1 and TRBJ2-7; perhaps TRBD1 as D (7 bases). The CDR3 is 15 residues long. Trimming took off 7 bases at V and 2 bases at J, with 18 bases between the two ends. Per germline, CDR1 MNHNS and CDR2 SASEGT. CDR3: CASTLRRGLTYEQYF. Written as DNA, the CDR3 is TGTGCCAGCACTCTAAGGAGGGGGCTCACCTACGAGCAGTACTTC.

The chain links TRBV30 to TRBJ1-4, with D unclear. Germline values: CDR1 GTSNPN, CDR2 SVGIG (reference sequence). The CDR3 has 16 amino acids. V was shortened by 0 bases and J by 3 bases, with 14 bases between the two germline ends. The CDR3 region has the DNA TGTGCCTGGAGTGTAGAAACCAGGCCAGCTAATGAAAAACTGTTTTTT. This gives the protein CAWSVETRPANEKLFF.

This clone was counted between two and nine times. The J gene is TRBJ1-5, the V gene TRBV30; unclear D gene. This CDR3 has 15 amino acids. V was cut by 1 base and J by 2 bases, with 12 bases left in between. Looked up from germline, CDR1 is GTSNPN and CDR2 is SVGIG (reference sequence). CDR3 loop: CAWSESFARNQPQHF. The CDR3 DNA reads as TGTGCCTGGAGTGAGAGCTTCGCTCGCAATCAGCCCCAGCATTTT.

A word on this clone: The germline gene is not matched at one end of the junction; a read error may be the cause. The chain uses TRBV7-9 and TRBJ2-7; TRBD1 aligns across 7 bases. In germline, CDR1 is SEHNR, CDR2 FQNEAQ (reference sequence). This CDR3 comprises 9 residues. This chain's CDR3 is CASSPGTDF. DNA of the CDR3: TGTGCCAGCAGCCCGGGGACAGACTTC.

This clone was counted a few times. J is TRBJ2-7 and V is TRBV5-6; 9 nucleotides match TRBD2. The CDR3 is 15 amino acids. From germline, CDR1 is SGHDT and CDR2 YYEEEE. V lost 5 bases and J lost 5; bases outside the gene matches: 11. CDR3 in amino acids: CASSPPWAGGDEQYV. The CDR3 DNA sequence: TGTGCCAGCAGTCCCCCGTGGGCGGGGGGGGACGAGCAGTACGTC.

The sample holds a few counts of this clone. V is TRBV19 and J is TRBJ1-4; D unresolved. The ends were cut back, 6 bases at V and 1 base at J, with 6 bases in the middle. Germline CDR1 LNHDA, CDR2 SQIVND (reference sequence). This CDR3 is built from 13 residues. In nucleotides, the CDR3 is TGTGCCAGTAGGGCCAGAACTAATGAAAAACTGTTTTTT. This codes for CASRARTNEKLFF.

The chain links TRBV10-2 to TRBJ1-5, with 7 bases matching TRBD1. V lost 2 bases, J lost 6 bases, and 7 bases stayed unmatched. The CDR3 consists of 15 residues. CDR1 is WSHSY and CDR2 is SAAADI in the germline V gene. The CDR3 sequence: CASSELQGGGQPQHF. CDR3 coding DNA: TGCGCCAGCAGTGAGCTTCAGGGGGGAGGTCAGCCCCAGCATTTT.

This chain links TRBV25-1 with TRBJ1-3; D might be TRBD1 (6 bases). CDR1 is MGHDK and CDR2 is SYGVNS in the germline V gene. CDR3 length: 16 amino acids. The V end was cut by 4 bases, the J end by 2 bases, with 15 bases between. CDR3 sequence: CASSAQGRLAGNTIYF. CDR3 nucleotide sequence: TGTGCCAGCAGTGCCCAGGGGCGACTCGCTGGAAACACCATATATTTT. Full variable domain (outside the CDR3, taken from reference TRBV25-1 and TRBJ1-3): EADIYQTPRYLVIGTGKKITLECSQTMGHDKMYWYQQDPGMELHLIHYSYGVNSTEKGDLSSESTVSRIRTEHFPLTLESARPSHTSQYLCASSAQGRLAGNTIYFGEGSWLTVV.

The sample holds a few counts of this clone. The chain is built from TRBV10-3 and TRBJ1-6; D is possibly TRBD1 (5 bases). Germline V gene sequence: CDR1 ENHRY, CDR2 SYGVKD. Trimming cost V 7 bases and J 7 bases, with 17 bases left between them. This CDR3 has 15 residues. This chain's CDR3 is CAITSDTTNNSPLHF. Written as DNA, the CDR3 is TGTGCCATCACTTCGGACACGACGAACAATTCACCCCTCCACTTT.

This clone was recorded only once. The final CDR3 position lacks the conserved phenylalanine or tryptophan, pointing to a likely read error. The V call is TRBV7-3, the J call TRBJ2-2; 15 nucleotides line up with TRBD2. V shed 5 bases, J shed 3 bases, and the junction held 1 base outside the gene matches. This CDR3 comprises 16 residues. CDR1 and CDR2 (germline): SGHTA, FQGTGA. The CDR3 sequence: CASSRTSGGDTGELFV. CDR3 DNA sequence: TGTGCCAGCAGCCGGACTAGCGGGGGGGACACCGGGGAGCTGTTTGTT.

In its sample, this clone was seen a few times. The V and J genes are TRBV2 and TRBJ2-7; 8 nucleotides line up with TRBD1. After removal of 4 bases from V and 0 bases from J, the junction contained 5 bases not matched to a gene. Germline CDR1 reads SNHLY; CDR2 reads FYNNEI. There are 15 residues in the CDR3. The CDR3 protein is CASSVQGAISYEQYF. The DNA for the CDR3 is TGTGCCAGCAGTGTCCAGGGGGCCATCTCCTACGAGCAGTACTTC.

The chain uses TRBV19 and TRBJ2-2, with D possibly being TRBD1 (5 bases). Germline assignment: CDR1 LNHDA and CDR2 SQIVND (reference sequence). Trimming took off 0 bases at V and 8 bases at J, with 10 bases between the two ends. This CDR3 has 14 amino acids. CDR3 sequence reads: CASSIDGRAGELFF. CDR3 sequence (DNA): TGTGCCAGTAGTATAGATGGCAGGGCTGGGGAGCTGTTTTTT.

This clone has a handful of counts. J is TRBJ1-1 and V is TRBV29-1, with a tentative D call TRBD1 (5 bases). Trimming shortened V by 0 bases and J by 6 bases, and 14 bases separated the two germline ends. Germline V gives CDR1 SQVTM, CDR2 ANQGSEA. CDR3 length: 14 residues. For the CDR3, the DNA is TGCAGCGTTGAAGATCCAGGGAGGTGGGCTGAAGCTTTCTTT. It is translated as CSVEDPGRWAEAFF.

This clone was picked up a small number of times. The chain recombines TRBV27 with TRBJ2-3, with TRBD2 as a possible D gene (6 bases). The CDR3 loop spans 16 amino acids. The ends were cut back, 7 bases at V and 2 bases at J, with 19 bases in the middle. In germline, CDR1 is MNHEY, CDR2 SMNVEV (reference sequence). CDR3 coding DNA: TGTGCCAGCAACCCCCAGGATGGCGGGGTCACAGATACGCAGTATTTT. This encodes CASNPQDGGVTDTQYF.

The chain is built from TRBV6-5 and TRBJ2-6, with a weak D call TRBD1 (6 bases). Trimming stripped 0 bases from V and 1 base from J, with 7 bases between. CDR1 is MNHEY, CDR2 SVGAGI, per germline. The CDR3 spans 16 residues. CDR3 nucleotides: TGTGCCAGCAGTTACTCGACAGGATCTGGGGCCAACGTCCTGACTTTC. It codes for CASSYSTGSGANVLTF.

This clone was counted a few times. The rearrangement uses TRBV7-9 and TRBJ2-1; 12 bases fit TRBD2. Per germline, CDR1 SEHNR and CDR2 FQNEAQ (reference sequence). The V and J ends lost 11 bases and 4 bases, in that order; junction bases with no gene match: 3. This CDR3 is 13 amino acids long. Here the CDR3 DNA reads TGTGCCTTGGGACTAGCGGGTTACAATGAGCAGTTCTTC. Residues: CALGLAGYNEQFF.

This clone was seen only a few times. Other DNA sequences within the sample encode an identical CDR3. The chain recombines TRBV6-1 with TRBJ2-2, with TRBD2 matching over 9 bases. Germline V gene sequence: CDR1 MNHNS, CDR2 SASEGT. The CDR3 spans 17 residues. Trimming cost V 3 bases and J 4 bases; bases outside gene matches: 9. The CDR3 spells CASSDLAGGRGTGELFF. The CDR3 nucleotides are TGTGCCAGCAGTGATTTGGCGGGGGGGCGAGGCACCGGGGAGCTGTTTTTT.